One and the same sample provided the 9 T cell receptor beta chains below, sequenced in a study of blood T cells in healthy people across ages. Primers used in a second PCR of roughly 7 to 12 cycles were a sample-barcoded 5' primer and a J-beta primer mix. Using its own MiXCR run on the 5' RACE reads, TCRdb lists one record per CDR3 protein. The sample holds about 680,000 distinct CDR3 sequences, over 45% seen once. Sequenced input: blood. Receptors originate from a woman aged 60-75 years in good health.

Notes on this clonotype: The junction does not match germline at one end; this may be a read error. The genes are TRBV4-2 and TRBJ1-2; tentative D call: TRBD1 (6 bases). The germline CDR1 and CDR2 sequences are LGHNA and YNFKEQ. The CDR3 length is 15 residues. The CDR3, as DNA: TGTGCCAGCAGCCAAGATCTAGGGGGAAGCTATGGCTGCACCTTC. The encoded protein is CASSQDLGGSYGCTF.

This clonotype was counted between two and nine times. The rearrangement joins TRBV10-3 to TRBJ2-1; TRBD1 aligns across 9 bases. Germline V CDR1 and CDR2: ENHRY, SYGVKD. The length of the CDR3 is 15 residues. V lost 0 bases and J lost 9; bases outside the gene matches: 6. The CDR3 reads CAISESGTGTTEQFF. DNA of the CDR3: TGTGCCATCAGTGAGTCTGGGACAGGGACTACTGAGCAGTTCTTC.

As for this clonotype: A much larger clone is a single base away; this may be a read error. The CDR3 DNA sequence: TGCAGCGGTGGACAGGGACAGACCCAGTTCTTC. Translated, it gives CSGGQGQTQFF. V usage is TRBV29-1 and J usage is TRBJ2-5; 8 nucleotides match TRBD1. The assigned J gene may be wrong: the sequence end matches TRBJ2-1 better. From germline, CDR1 is SQVTM and CDR2 ANQGSEA. The CDR3 has 11 residues.

There are a few counts of this clonotype. The genes are TRBV10-3 and TRBJ1-2; the D is unclear. Between the trimmed V and J ends, which lost 5 bases and 1 base, there was a span of 8 bases. From germline, CDR1 is ENHRY and CDR2 SYGVKD. The CDR3 runs to 13 residues. The CDR3 loop reads CAISNDGNYGYTF. The CDR3 DNA reads as TGTGCCATCAGTAACGACGGTAACTATGGCTACACCTTC.

The V and J genes are TRBV28 and TRBJ2-7; 8 positions match TRBD1. The CDR3 is made up of 15 amino acids. V lost 5 bases, J lost 0 bases, and 6 bases stayed unmatched. Germline CDR1 reads MDHEN; CDR2 reads SYDVKM. CDR3 sequence reads: CASSGRDRSSYEQYF. CDR3 in DNA: TGTGCCAGCAGTGGGCGGGACAGGTCCTCCTACGAGCAGTACTTC.

The V call is TRBV29-1, the J call TRBJ2-2, with D possibly TRBD2 on 7 matching bases. V was pared by 5 bases and J by 1 base, with 11 bases between. Germline values: CDR1 SQVTM, CDR2 ANQGSEA. The CDR3 is 14 amino acids. The CDR3 coding sequence is TGCAGCGTTTGGGGGGGCCTGAACACCGGGGAGCTGTTTTTT. Translated, it gives CSVWGGLNTGELFF.

The sample holds a few counts of this clonotype. V gene TRBV6-1 combines with J gene TRBJ2-5, with D possibly TRBD1 on 6 matching bases. V was pared by 6 bases and J by 2 bases, with 13 bases between. The CDR3 totals 14 residues. In germline, CDR1 is MNHNS, CDR2 SASEGT. DNA for the CDR3: TGTGCCAGCAGCCCCGACAGGCCGCAAGAGACCCAGTACTTC. The encoded protein is CASSPDRPQETQYF.

This clonotype was found a few times. The J gene is TRBJ2-3, the V gene TRBV7-2; D unclear. Germline loops: CDR1 SGHTA, CDR2 FQGNSA. Trimming removed 1 base at V and 6 bases at J, with 5 bases between. The CDR3 is made up of 12 amino acids. CDR3 region: CASSLVQDTQYF. Here the CDR3 DNA reads TGTGCCAGCAGCTTAGTGCAGGATACGCAGTATTTT.

This clonotype appeared once. DNA for the CDR3: TGTGCCAGCTCACCAGATGTAGGGGTTCAGCCCCAGCATTTT. Translation gives CASSPDVGVQPQHF. This rearrangement joins TRBV18 to TRBJ1-5; TRBD1 is a possible D gene (5 bases). The CDR3 covers 14 residues. Between the trimmed V and J ends, which lost 2 bases and 6 bases, there was a span of 11 bases. Per germline, CDR1 KGHSH and CDR2 LQKENI. Supplemented by reference TRBV18 and TRBJ1-5, the full variable domain reads NAGVMQNPRHLVRRRGQEARLRCSPMKGHSHVYWYRQLPEEGLKFMVYLQKENIIDESGMPKERFSAEFPKEGPSILRIQQVVRGDSAAYFCASSPDVGVQPQHFGDGTRLSIL.